This T cell receptor beta chain derives from a study of T cells in tumors after PD-1 blockade (dated by TCRdb to between 2018 and 2020). In the study overall: Exclusion criteria were prior checkpoint blockade, use of systemic immunosuppressants, or recent radiotherapy or other anti-cancer therapy within 4 weeks. Using site-matched tumors from BCC or SCC patients sampled before and after anti-PD-1 therapy, the study carried out paired single-cell RNA and TCR sequencing. Some patients also continued taking vismodegib 150 mg daily during anti-PD-1 treatment. To compare clonotypes in blood and tumor, bulk TCR sequencing was done on about 9 peripheral blood samples taken from roughly five patients. Peripheral blood samples averaged 113,528 TCR templates (range roughly 24,000-260,000) and 35,000 to 40,000 unique clonotypes. Pembrolizumab 200 mg every 3 weeks or cemiplimab 350 mg every 2 weeks was administered to patients. Clinical response was assessed using RECIST version 1.1.

For CDR1 and CDR2, the germline V gene lists SGHDN and FVKESK. The cysteine opens and the phenylalanine closes a CDR3 of 13 amino acids. Only the CDR3 DNA stays, 39 bases, in frame from base 1. Trimming removed 4 bases from V and 1 base from J, leaving 7 bases between the germline ends. Relative to its sample, this clone is medium-sized (0.01 to 0.1%). Its antigen is currently not known. Nothing much larger sits one base from this clone, and base qualities are not available. Within the sample, other DNA sequences also encode this same CDR3. The time point label for this specimen denotes: before anti-PD-1 therapy. Genomic DNA extracted from tumor biopsies or peripheral blood was used for bulk TCRbeta sequencing, with input ranging from about 616 ng to 6,500 ng. Every patient had histologically proven advanced or metastatic basal or squamous cell carcinoma and was a poor candidate for surgical resection. The basal cell carcinoma cohort was made up of roughly ten patients, and bulk tumor TCR sequencing was performed for 7 or 8 of these patients.

The immunoSEQ platform was used for deep TCRbeta sequencing. As for how the authors treated the data: For further analysis, only productive rearrangements were exported out of the immunoSEQ Analyzer. T cell phenotypes were assigned to bulk TCRbeta clonotypes by matching the clonotypes to single-cell RNA+TCR-seq clones with the same TCRbeta sequence. Using bulk TCR sequencing data, clone enrichment in tumor was calculated by dividing a clone's tumor frequency by the same clone's PBMC frequency. TCRs were grouped by GLIPH into specificity groups, defined as clusters of distinct TCRs likely recognizing common antigens via shared CDR3 motifs. The table comes from immuneACCESS by way of TCRdb, which keeps in-frame sequences with V and J called. Part of the clones is missing from these tables; in studies checked, under half for an unresolved V gene and the rest for unknown reasons. The V and J calls and clone size are taken from that table; D and trimming were inferred from the DNA. Here the sample has roughly 60,000 clones; 80% occur a single time. 10% to 15% of the sample comes from the top ten.

The paper as a whole reports these results and caveats: The source of novel T cell clones was not identified and could include lymphoid organs or rare unexpanded clones within the tumor or its periphery. Approximately 41% of the TCR clonotypes from tumors also showed up in blood, and some novel exhausted tumor clones were present in pre-treatment blood, which suggests peripheral recruitment.

The sequence was obtained from a human donor with basal cell carcinoma. The sequencing here drew on PBMCs, taken before anti-PD-1 treatment. The chain uses TRBV14 and TRBJ1-1, with the D gene uncertain. CDR3 protein: CASSLQGNTEAFF. At the DNA level, the sequence is TGTGCCAGCAGCCTTCAAGGGAACACTGAAGCTTTCTTT.